The 22 T cell receptor beta chains below were found in one sample sequenced in a study of molecular identifiers for immune sequencing clone quantification. Via MiXCR, TCRdb re-called the PCR reads, giving one row per CDR3 protein. This sample yields 400,000 to 600,000 distinct CDR3 sequences, of which 20% to 25% are seen a single time; 0.7% to 1% belongs to the top ten. The specimen was naive CD8+ T cells from blood, with Jurkat cell RNA spiked in. The sample's subset: FACS-sorted CD8+CD4-CCR7+CD45RA+ naive T cells. The receptors originated from a human donor in good health. Some libraries in this study had Jurkat cell RNA spiked in.

This chain connects TRBV9 to TRBJ1-1; D gene unclear. Trimming shortened V by 4 bases and J by 1 base, and 11 bases separated the two germline ends. Germline-derived CDR1 and CDR2 are SGDLS and YYNGEE. CDR3 size: 14 residues. In nucleotides, the CDR3 is TGTGCCAGCAGCCCACACTGGGAGAACACTGAAGCTTTCTTT. This encodes CASSPHWENTEAFF.

The table lists this clonotype with many counts. The chain has TRBV20-1 and TRBJ2-5; TRBD2 aligns across 11 bases. This CDR3 has 13 amino acids. CDR1 DFQATT and CDR2 SNEGSKA come from the germline V gene (reference sequence). J gave up 10 bases and V 6 bases, and 10 bases lay outside the gene matches. CDR3 region: CSAKTSGTLNQYF. The CDR3, as DNA: TGCAGTGCGAAGACTAGCGGGACGTTAAACCAGTACTTC.

V gene TRBV3-1 combines with J gene TRBJ2-2; no definite D call. The germline CDR1 and CDR2 sequences are LGHDT and YNNKEL (reference sequence). Trimming took off 3 bases at V and 1 base at J, with 15 bases between the two ends. There are 17 residues in the CDR3. This CDR3 reads CASSHPGRNLNTGELFF. CDR3 sequence (DNA): TGTGCCAGCAGCCATCCCGGACGGAACCTGAACACCGGGGAGCTGTTTTTT.

This clonotype was counted a few times. This sequence joins TRBV3-1 and TRBJ2-7, with TRBD1 matching over 12 bases. Germline V gives CDR1 LGHDT, CDR2 YNNKEL (reference sequence). This CDR3 comprises 18 residues. V shed 2 bases and J 3 bases; nucleotides not matched to a gene: 11. The CDR3 DNA sequence: TGTGCCAGCAGCCAACGCCCGGGACAGGGGGCGTTAAGCTACGAGCAGTACTTC. Its translation is CASSQRPGQGALSYEQYF.

Turning to this clonotype: A single base separates this from a much larger clone, so it may be a read error. This chain joins TRBV4-2 and TRBJ2-4; 8 bases agree with TRBD2. The V gene's germline CDR1 is LGHNA and CDR2 YNFKEQ. The CDR3 has 18 residues. This CDR3 reads CASSARPSGPPERNIQHF. The CDR3 DNA sequence: TGTGCCAGCAGCGCCCGACCTAGCGGGCCACCCGAGAGAAACATTCAGCACTTC.

The chain has TRBV20-1 and TRBJ1-4, with TRBD1 as a possible D gene (6 bases). Trimming took off 3 bases at V and 0 bases at J, with 20 bases between the two ends. CDR1 is DFQATT and CDR2 is SNEGSKA in the germline V gene (reference sequence). There are 18 residues in the CDR3. The CDR3 sequence is CSARGHEGGSATNEKLFF. In nucleotides, the CDR3 is TGCAGTGCTAGGGGACATGAGGGCGGCTCTGCAACTAATGAAAAACTGTTTTTT.

In this sample, this clonotype turned up a few times. The chain links TRBV2 to TRBJ1-1; maybe TRBD1 (6 bases). Germline V gene sequence: CDR1 SNHLY, CDR2 FYNNEI. The CDR3 contains 13 residues. The ends were cut back, 6 bases at V and 3 bases at J, with 11 bases in the middle. CDR3: CASRPGQHTEAFF. In DNA, the CDR3 is TGTGCCAGCAGACCCGGACAGCACACTGAAGCTTTCTTT. The variable domain in full, completed from reference TRBV2 and TRBJ1-1, reads EPEVTQTPSHQVTQMGQEVILRCVPISNHLYFYWYRQILGQKVEFLVSFYNNEISEKSEIFDDQFSVERPDGSNFTLKIRSTKLEDSAMYFCASRPGQHTEAFFGQGTRLTVV.

V usage is TRBV3-1 and J usage is TRBJ2-2; D possibly corresponds to TRBD2 (5 bases). The CDR3 consists of 16 residues. CDR1 is LGHDT, CDR2 YNNKEL, per germline (reference sequence). Deletions cut 0 bases from V and 1 base from J, with 9 bases between. The CDR3 protein is CASSQDFGVNTGELFF. CDR3 sequence (DNA): TGTGCCAGCAGCCAAGATTTCGGGGTGAACACCGGGGAGCTGTTTTTT.

Only one count was recorded for this clonotype. A single base separates this from a much larger clone, so it may be a read error. V gene TRBV13 combines with J gene TRBJ1-1, with D possibly being TRBD1 (6 bases). Germline assignment: CDR1 PRHDT and CDR2 FYEKMQ (reference sequence). The CDR3 totals 13 residues. Trimming removed 2 bases from V and 11 bases from J, with 15 bases in between. The CDR3 protein is CASSLQQGNGAFF. CDR3 DNA: TGTGCCAGCAGCTTACAACAGGGTAACGGCGCTTTCTTT.

Note on this clonotype: This may be a read error, as it is one base from a much larger clone. J is TRBJ1-1 and V is TRBV27; maybe TRBD1 (5 bases). V was shortened by 6 bases and J by 0 bases, with 14 bases between the two germline ends. CDR3 size: 15 residues. Germline CDR1 is MNHEY and CDR2 is SMNVEV (reference sequence). The chain's CDR3 is CASSLGRGVNTEAFF. The CDR3 nucleotides are TGTGCCAGCAGCCTGGGACGGGGAGTGAACACTGAAGCTTTCTTT.

This clonotype has ten or more counts. The chain uses TRBV19 and TRBJ2-3; 12 bases line up with TRBD2. V lost 3 bases and J lost 1; bases outside the gene matches: 8. Germline CDR1 reads LNHDA; CDR2 reads SQIVND (reference sequence). This CDR3 has 18 residues. DNA for the CDR3: TGTGCCAGTAGTATCTCTAGCGGGGGGGCCAGGGGCACAGATACGCAGTATTTT. Amino acids: CASSISSGGARGTDTQYF.

The sample holds many counts of this clonotype. The CDR3 reads CASSWTSGQTDTQYF. In nucleotides, the CDR3 is TGTGCCAGCAGTTGGACTAGCGGGCAGACAGATACGCAGTATTTT. The chain links TRBV28 to TRBJ2-3, with TRBD2 identical over 11 bases. The CDR3 is 15 amino acids. CDR1 and CDR2 from the germline V gene are MDHEN and SYDVKM. J lost 3 bases, V lost 4 bases, and 3 bases had no gene match.

This clonotype has a count of ten or more. This chain connects TRBV7-9 to TRBJ2-3; 11 positions agree with TRBD1. The CDR3 runs to 14 residues. The germline gives CDR1 SEHNR, CDR2 FQNEAQ (reference sequence). V gave up 8 bases and J gave up 6 bases; unmatched junction bases: 7. DNA for the CDR3: TGTGCCAGCCGCCTGGGACAGGGGGTGGATACGCAGTATTTT. Translating it yields CASRLGQGVDTQYF. Full variable domain (remainder filled in from reference TRBV7-9 and TRBJ2-3): DTGVSQNPRHKITKRGQNVTFRCDPISEHNRLYWYRQTLGQGPEFLTYFQNEAQLEKSRLLSDRFSAERPKGSFSTLEIQRTEQGDSAMYLCASRLGQGVDTQYFGPGTRLTVL.

This chain connects TRBV2 to TRBJ2-7; D not certain. CDR3 length: 13 amino acids. Germline lookup yields CDR1 SNHLY and CDR2 FYNNEI. Trimming took off 6 bases at V and 7 bases at J, with 16 bases between the two ends. As DNA, the CDR3 is TGTGCCAGCAGGGGCACCGAGAGGATTGAGCAGTACTTC. As protein: CASRGTERIEQYF.

The CDR3 sequence is CSVERTEEPYEQYF. The DNA for the CDR3 is TGCAGCGTTGAACGGACAGAGGAACCCTACGAGCAGTACTTC. This chain uses TRBV29-1 with TRBJ2-7, with a weak D call TRBD1 (6 bases). In germline, CDR1 is SQVTM, CDR2 ANQGSEA. The ends were cut back, 2 bases at V and 2 bases at J, with 13 bases in the middle. The CDR3 has 14 amino acids.

This clonotype was found a few times. V and J are TRBV6-5 and TRBJ2-7; perhaps TRBD2 as D (6 bases). Trimming pared 4 bases from V and 3 bases from J, leaving 16 bases between. CDR3 size: 15 residues. CDR1 is MNHEY and CDR2 is SVGAGI in the germline V gene. CDR3 nucleotide sequence: TGTGCCAGCAGTTCCGGGACTGGCCCTCACTACGAGCAGTACTTC. Translating it yields CASSSGTGPHYEQYF.

This clonotype was detected ten times or more. The chain recombines TRBV7-2 with TRBJ1-1; no definite D call. CDR1 and CDR2 (germline): SGHTA, FQGNSA. The CDR3 has 13 residues. V was cut by 4 bases and J by 7 bases, with 13 bases left in between. The CDR3 region is CASSYWENFEAFF. CDR3 nucleotide sequence: TGTGCCAGCAGCTACTGGGAGAACTTTGAAGCTTTCTTT.

Concerning this clonotype: The junction and the germline gene differ at one end; a read error may be behind it. The CDR3 region is CVSSLLTTDTQYF. CDR3 bases: TGCGTCAGCAGCTTATTGACCACAGATACGCAGTATTTT. This chain joins TRBV11-2 and TRBJ2-3; D is ambiguous. CDR1 and CDR2 from the germline V gene are SGHAT and FQNNGV. CDR3 length equals 13 residues.

A few counts support this clonotype. The rearrangement links TRBV12-3 or TRBV12-4 to TRBJ2-1; TRBD2 aligns across 15 bases. V dropped 4 bases and J dropped 9; count of bases not matched to a gene: 10. CDR3 length: 17 amino acids. CDR3 coding DNA: TGTGCCAGCAGTTGGGCCAAGGGGACTAGCGGGGGGATTGAGCAGTTCTTC. As protein: CASSWAKGTSGGIEQFF.

With regard to this clonotype: A read error is possible here, since a much larger clone lies one base away. This rearrangement joins TRBV12-3 or TRBV12-4 to TRBJ1-1; 9 bases match TRBD1. This CDR3 has 13 residues. The V gene end was trimmed by 5 bases and the J gene end by 6 bases; junction bases not matched to a gene: 4. The CDR3 loop reads CASSRDRAPEAFF. The CDR3 region has the DNA TGTGCCAGCAGTCGGGACAGGGCCCCTGAAGCTTTCTTT.

This clonotype has ten or more counts. The genes are TRBV5-1 and TRBJ2-7, with D tentatively TRBD2 (5 bases). In germline, CDR1 is SGHRS, CDR2 YFSETQ. The V and J ends lost 0 bases and 7 bases respectively, with 11 bases between them. The length of the CDR3 is 13 residues. The CDR3 spells CASSLELAGEQYF. As DNA, the CDR3 is TGCGCCAGCAGCTTGGAGCTAGCTGGGGAGCAGTACTTC. Full variable domain (outside the CDR3, taken from reference TRBV5-1 and TRBJ2-7): KAGVTQTPRYLIKTRGQQVTLSCSPISGHRSVSWYQQTPGQGLQFLFEYFSETQRNKGNFPGRFSGRQFSNSRSEMNVSTLELGDSALYLCASSLELAGEQYFGPGTRLTVT.

The chain employs TRBV7-9 and TRBJ2-3; D tentatively reads TRBD1 or TRBD2 (5 bases each). The germline V gene encodes CDR1 SEHNR and CDR2 FQNEAQ (reference sequence). The V end lost 7 bases, the J end lost 14 bases, and 22 bases lay between the germline ends. CDR3 length equals 13 residues. The CDR3 here is CASKGSRTGELYF. Written as DNA, the CDR3 is TGTGCCAGCAAGGGGAGTCGCACCGGGGAGCTGTATTTT.